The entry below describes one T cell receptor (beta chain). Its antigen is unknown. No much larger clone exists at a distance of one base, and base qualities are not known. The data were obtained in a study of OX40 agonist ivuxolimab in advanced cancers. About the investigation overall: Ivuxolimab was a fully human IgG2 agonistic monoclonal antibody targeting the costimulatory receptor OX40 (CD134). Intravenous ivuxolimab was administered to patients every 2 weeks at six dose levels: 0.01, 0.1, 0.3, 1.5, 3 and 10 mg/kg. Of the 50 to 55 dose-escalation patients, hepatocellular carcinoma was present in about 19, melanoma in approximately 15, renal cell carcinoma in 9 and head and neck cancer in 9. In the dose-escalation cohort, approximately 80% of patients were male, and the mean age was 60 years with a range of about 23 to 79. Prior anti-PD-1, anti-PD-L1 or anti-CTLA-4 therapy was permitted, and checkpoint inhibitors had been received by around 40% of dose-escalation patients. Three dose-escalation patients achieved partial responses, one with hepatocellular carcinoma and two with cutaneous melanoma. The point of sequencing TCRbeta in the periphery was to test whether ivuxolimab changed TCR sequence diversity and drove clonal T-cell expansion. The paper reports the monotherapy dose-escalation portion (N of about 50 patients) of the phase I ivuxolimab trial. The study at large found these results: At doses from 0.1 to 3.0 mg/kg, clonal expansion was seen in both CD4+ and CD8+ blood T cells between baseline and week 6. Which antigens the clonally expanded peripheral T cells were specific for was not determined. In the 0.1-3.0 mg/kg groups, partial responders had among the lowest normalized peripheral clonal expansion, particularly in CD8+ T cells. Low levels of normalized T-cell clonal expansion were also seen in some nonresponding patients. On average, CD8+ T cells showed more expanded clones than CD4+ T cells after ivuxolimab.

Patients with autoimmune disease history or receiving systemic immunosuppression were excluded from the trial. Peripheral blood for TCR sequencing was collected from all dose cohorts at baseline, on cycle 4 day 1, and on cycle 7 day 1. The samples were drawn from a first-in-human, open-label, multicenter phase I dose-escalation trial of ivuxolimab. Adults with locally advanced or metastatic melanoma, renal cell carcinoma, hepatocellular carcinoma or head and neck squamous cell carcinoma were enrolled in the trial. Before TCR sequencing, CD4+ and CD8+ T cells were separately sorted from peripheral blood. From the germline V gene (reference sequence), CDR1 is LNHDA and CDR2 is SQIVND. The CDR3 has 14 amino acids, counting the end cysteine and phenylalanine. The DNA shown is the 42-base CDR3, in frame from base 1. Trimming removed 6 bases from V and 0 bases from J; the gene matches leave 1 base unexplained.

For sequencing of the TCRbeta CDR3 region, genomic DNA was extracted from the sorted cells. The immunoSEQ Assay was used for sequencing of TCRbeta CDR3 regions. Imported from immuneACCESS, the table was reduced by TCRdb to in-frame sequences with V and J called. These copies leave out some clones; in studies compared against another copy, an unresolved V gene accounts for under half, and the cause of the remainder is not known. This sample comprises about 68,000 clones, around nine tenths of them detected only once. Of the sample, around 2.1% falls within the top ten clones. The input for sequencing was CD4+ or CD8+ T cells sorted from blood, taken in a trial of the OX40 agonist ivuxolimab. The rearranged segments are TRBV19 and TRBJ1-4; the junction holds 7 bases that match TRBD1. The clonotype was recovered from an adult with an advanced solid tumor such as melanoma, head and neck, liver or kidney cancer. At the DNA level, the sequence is TGTGCCAGTAGCCAGGGGGCAACTAATGAAAAACTGTTTTTT. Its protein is CASSQGATNEKLFF. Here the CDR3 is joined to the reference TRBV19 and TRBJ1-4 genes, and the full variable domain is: DGGITQSPKYLFRKEGQNVTLSCEQNLNHDAMYWYRQDPGQGLRLIYYSQIVNDFQKGDIAEGYSVSREKKESFPLTVTSAQKNPTAFYLCASSQGATNEKLFFGSGTQLSVL.